This T cell receptor beta chain is drawn from a study of T cell repertoires in cytomegalovirus infection. Study-wide points: The cumulative frequency of public TCR beta families identified carriers of CMV plus the relevant HLA. The ex vivo response was dominated by HLA-C-restricted CMV-specific TCR beta clonotypes.

This CDR3 has 14 amino acids. J was trimmed by 7 bases and V by 7 bases; bases with no gene match: 7. In germline, CDR1 is LNHDA, CDR2 SQIVND (reference sequence). TCRdb recomputed calls from the reads with MiXCR, one row per CDR3 protein. The table includes approximately 270,000 distinct CDR3 sequences, around 20% detected once. Turning to this clonotype: Its antigen is unknown.

V gene TRBV19 combines with J gene TRBJ2-2; 9 bases match TRBD1. This specimen consisted of cultured PBMCs, obtained from culture after CMV antigen stimulation. The sequence derives from a human donor in good health (CMV status not recorded). Some clones in this sample may be carry-over from other donors' samples. The CDR3 spells CASTSGQGFGELFF. CDR3 coding DNA: TGTGCCAGTACCTCAGGACAGGGGTTCGGGGAGCTGTTTTTT.